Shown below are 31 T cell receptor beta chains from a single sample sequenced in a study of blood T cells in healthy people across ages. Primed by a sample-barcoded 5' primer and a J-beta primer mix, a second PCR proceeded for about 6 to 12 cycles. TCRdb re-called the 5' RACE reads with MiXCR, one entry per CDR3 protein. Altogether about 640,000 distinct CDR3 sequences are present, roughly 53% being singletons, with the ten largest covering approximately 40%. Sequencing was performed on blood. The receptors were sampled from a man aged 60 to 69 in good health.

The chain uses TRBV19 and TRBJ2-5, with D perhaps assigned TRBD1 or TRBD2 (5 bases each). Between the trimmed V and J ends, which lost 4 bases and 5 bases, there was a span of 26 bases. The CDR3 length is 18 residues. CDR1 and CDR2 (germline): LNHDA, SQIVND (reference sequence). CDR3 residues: CASSTPATRAGEGETQYF. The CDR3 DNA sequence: TGTGCCAGTAGTACCCCCGCAACCCGGGCGGGTGAGGGGGAGACCCAGTACTTC.

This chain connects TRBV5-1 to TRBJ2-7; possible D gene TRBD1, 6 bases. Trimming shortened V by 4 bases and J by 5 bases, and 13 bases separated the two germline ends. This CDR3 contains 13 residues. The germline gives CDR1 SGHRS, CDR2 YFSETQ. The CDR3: CASSLQGGDEQYF. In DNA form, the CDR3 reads TGCGCCAGCAGCCTACAGGGTGGGGACGAGCAGTACTTC.

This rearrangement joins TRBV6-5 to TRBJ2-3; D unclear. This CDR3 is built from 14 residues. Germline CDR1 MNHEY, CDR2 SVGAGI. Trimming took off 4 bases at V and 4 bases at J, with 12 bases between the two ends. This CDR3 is CASSLQRGADTQYF. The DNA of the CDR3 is TGTGCCAGCAGTTTACAGCGTGGGGCAGATACGCAGTATTTT.

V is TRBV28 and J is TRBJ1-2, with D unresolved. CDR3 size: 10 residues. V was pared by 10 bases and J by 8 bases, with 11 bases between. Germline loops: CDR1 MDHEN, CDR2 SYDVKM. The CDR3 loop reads CATFRLGYTF. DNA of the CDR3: TGTGCCACTTTCCGGTTGGGCTACACCTTC.

This CDR3 is CSARRHNINSPLHF. The CDR3, as DNA: TGCAGTGCTAGGCGTCACAACATTAATTCACCCCTCCACTTT. The V and J genes are TRBV20-1 and TRBJ1-6; D gene uncertain. This CDR3 contains 14 residues. CDR1 is DFQATT, CDR2 SNEGSKA, per germline (reference sequence). Trimming pared 3 bases from V and 6 bases from J, leaving 12 bases between.

CDR3 sequence: CASSGRDGVGGYTF. CDR3 DNA sequence: TGCGCCAGCAGCGGAAGGGACGGAGTGGGTGGCTACACCTTC. The chain uses TRBV5-1 and TRBJ1-2, with a tentative D call TRBD1 (5 bases). Trimming cost V 4 bases and J 7 bases, with 17 bases left between them. The CDR3 loop spans 14 amino acids. CDR1 is SGHRS, CDR2 YFSETQ, per germline.

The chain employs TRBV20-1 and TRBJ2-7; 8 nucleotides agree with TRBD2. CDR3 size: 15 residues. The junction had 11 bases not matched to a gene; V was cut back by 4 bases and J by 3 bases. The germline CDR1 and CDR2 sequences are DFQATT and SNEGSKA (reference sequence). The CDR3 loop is CSANPNSGNRYEQYF. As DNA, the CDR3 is TGCAGTGCTAATCCCAATAGCGGGAACCGCTACGAGCAGTACTTC.

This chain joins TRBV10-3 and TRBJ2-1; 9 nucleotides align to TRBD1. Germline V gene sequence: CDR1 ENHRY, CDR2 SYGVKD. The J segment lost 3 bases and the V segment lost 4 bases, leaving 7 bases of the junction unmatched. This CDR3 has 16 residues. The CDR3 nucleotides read TGTGCCATCAGTGGGGGGACAGGGTTGGGCTACAATGAGCAGTTCTTC. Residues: CAISGGTGLGYNEQFF.

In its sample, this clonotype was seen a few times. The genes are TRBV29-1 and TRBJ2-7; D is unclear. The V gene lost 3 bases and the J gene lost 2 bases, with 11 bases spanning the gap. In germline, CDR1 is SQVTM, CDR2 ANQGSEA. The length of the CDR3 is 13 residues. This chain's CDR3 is CSVEAVTTYEQYF. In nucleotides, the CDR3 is TGCAGCGTTGAGGCGGTTACTACCTACGAGCAGTACTTC.

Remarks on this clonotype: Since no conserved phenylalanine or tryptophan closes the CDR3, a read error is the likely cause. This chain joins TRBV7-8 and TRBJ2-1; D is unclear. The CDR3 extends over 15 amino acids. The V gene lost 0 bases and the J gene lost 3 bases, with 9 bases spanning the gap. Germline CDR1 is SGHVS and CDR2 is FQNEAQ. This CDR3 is CASSLAGPYYNEQFI. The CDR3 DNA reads TGTGCCAGCAGCTTAGCAGGGCCATACTACAATGAGCAGTTCATC.

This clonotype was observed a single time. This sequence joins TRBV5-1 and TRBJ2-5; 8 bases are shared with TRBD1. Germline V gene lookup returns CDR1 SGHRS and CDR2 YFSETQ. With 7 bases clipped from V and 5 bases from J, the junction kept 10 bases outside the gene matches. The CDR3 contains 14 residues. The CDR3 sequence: CASATQGGEETQYF. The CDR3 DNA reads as TGCGCCAGCGCAACACAGGGGGGCGAGGAGACCCAGTACTTC.

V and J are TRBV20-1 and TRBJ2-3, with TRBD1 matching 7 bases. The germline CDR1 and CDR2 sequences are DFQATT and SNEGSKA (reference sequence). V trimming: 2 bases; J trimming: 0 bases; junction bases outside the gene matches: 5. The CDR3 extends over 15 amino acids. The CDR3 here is CSARTMTGSTDTQYF. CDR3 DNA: TGCAGTGCTAGAACTATGACAGGGAGCACAGATACGCAGTATTTT.

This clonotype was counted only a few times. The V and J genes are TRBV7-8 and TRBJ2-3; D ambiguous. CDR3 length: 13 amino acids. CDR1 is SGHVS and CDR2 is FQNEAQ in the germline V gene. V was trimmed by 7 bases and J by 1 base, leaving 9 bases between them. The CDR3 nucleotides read TGTGCCAGCACCCTCAGTCGCACAGATACGCAGTATTTT. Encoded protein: CASTLSRTDTQYF.

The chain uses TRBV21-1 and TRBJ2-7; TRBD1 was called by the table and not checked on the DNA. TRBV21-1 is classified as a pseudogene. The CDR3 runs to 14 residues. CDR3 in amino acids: CASRGQGRRYEQYF. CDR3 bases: TGTGCCAGCAGGGGACAGGGTAGGCGGTACGAGCAGTACTTC.

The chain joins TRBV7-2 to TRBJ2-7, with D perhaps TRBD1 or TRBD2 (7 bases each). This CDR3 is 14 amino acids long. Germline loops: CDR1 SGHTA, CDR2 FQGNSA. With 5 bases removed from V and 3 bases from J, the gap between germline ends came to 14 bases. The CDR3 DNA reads TGTGCCAGCAGCCGGGGGGACAGAATCTACGAGCAGTACTTC. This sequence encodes CASSRGDRIYEQYF.

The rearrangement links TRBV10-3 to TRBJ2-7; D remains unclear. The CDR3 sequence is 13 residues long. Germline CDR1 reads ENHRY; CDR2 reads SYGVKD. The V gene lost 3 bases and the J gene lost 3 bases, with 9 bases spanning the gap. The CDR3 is CAISDRMGYEQYF. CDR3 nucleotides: TGTGCCATCAGTGACAGGATGGGCTACGAGCAGTACTTC.

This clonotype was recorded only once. DNA of the CDR3: TGCGCCAGCAGCTTGGTTAGGGAATCCACCGGGGAGCTGTTTTTT. As protein: CASSLVRESTGELFF. The chain uses TRBV5-1 and TRBJ2-2; D unclear. The CDR3 totals 15 residues. In germline, CDR1 is SGHRS, CDR2 YFSETQ. Trimming removed 0 bases from V and 4 bases from J, with 10 bases in between.

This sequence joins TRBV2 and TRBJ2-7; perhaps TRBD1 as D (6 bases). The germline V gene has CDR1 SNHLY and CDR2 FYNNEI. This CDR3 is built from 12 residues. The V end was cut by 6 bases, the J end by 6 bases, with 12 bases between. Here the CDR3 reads CASRQGQSEQYF. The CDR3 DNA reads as TGTGCCAGCAGGCAGGGACAATCCGAGCAGTACTTC.

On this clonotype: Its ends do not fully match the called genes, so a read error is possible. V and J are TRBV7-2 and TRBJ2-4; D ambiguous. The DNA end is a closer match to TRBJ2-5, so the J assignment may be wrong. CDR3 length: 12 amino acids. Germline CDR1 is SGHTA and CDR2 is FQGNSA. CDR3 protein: CASNLGLETQYF. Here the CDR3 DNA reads TGTGCCAGCAACTTAGGTCTCGAGACCCAGTACTTC.

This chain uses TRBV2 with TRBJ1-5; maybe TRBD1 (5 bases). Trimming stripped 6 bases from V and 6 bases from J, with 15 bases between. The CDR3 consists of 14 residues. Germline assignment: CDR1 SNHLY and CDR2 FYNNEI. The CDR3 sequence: CASREREGTQPQHF. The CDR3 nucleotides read TGTGCCAGCAGGGAACGGGAGGGGACTCAGCCCCAGCATTTT.

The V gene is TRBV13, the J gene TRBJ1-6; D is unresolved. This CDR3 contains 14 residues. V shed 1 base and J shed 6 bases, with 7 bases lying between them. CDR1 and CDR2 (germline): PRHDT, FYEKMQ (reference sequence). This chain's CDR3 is CASSLVPVNSPLHF. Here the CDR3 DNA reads TGTGCCAGCAGCTTAGTTCCAGTTAATTCACCCCTCCACTTT.

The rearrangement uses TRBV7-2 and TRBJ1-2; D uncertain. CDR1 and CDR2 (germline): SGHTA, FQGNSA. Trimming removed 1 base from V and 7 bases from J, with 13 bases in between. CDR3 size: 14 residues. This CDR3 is CASSLGTGSGGYTF. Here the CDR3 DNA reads TGTGCCAGCAGCTTAGGAACGGGCTCGGGTGGCTACACCTTC.

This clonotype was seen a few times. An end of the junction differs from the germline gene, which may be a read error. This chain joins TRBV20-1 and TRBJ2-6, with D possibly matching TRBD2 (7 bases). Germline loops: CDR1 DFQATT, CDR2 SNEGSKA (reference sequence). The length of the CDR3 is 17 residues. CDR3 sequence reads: CSARGRGRLSGANVLTF. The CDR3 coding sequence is TGCAGTGCTAGGGGGCGGGGGCGTCTCTCTGGTGCCAACGTCCTGACTTTC.

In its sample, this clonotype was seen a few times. CDR3 DNA: TGTGCCAGCAGCTTGGGGCCCGACAGGGCCTACGAGCAGTACTTC. This encodes CASSLGPDRAYEQYF. The J gene is TRBJ2-7, the V gene TRBV5-5; TRBD1 matches at 7 bases. This CDR3 region has 15 residues. Per the germline V gene, CDR1 is SGHKS and CDR2 is YYEKEE (reference sequence). V dropped 0 bases and J dropped 2; count of bases not matched to a gene: 5.

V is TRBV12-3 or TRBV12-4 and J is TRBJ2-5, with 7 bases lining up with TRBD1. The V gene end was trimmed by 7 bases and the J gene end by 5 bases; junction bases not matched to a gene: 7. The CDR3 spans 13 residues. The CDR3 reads CASNRQGRETQYF. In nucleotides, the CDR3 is TGTGCCAGCAATCGACAGGGAAGGGAGACCCAGTACTTC.

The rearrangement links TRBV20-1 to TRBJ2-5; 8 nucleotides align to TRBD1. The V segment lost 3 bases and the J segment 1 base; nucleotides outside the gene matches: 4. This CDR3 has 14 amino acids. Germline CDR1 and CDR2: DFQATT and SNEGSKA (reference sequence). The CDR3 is CSASLGQGQETQYF. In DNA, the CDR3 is TGCAGTGCTAGCCTCGGACAGGGCCAAGAGACCCAGTACTTC.

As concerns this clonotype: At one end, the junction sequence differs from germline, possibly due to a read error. CDR3 loop: CASSHPGQGTYEQYF. CDR3 in DNA: TGCGCCAGCAGCCACCCGGGACAGGGGACCTACGAGCAGTACTTC. The chain carries TRBV7-3 and TRBJ2-7, with 10 bases aligning to TRBD1. This CDR3 has 15 amino acids. CDR1 is SGHTA, CDR2 FQGTGA, per germline.

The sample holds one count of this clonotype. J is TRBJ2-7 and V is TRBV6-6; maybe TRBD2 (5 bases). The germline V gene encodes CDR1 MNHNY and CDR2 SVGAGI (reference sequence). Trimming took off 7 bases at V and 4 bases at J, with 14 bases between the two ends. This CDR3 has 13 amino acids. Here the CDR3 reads CASTTPRGYEQYF. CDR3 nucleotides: TGTGCCAGCACCACTCCACGGGGTTACGAGCAGTACTTC.

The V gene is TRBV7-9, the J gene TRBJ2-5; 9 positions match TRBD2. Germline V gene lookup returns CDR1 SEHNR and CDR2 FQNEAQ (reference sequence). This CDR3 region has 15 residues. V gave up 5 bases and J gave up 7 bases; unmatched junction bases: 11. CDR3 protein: CASSTWTSALGTQYF. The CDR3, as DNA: TGTGCCAGCAGCACGTGGACTAGCGCCTTAGGGACCCAGTACTTC.

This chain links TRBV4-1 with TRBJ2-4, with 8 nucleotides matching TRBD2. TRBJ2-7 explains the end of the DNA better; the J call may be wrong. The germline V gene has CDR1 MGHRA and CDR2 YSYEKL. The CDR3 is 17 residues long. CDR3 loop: CASRQLLGRGASYEQYF. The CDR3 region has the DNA TGCGCCAGCAGGCAACTCCTCGGGCGGGGGGCCTCCTACGAGCAGTACTTC.

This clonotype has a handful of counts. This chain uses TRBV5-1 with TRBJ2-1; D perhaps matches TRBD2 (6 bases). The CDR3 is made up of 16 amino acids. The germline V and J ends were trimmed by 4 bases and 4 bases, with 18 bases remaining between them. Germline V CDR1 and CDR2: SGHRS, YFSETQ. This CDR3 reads CASSPEGDLRYNEQFF. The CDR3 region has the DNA TGCGCCAGCAGCCCGGAGGGTGACCTTAGATACAATGAGCAGTTCTTC. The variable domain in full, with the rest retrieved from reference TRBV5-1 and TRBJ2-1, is KAGVTQTPRYLIKTRGQQVTLSCSPISGHRSVSWYQQTPGQGLQFLFEYFSETQRNKGNFPGRFSGRQFSNSRSEMNVSTLELGDSALYLCASSPEGDLRYNEQFFGPGTRLTVL.